This TCR beta chain comes out of a study of cytomegalovirus exposure and HLA in healthy donors. Study background: Within an early data release were approximately 85 million unique TCRs drawn from HLA-typed donors.

The table lists this clone with a few counts. 60 Vbeta and 13 Jbeta primers were used in PCR. Profiled with immunoSEQ multiplex PCR; TCRdb holds only in-frame clones, not every one. The table shows 150,000 to 200,000 clones, with 70% to 80% occurring only once. Though nominally healthy at sampling, donors likely had unrecorded immune exposures. The sequenced sample was PBMCs. The receptor was derived from a woman aged 50 to 65 in good health and CMV-seronegative.

The CDR3 sequence: CASSISVWSSYNSPLHF. CDR3 sequence (DNA): TGTGCCAGTAGTATTTCCGTGTGGAGCTCCTATAATTCACCCCTCCACTTT. V usage is TRBV19 and J usage is TRBJ1-6; D call uncertain. The CDR3 spans 17 residues. CDR1 is LNHDA and CDR2 is SQIVND in the germline V gene (reference sequence). Trimming took off 3 bases at V and 0 bases at J, with 12 bases between the two ends.